This is a list of T cell receptor beta chains from one sample in a study of blood T cells in healthy people across ages. Each CDR3 protein gets one entry after TCRdb re-called the 5' RACE reads with MiXCR. The data hold around 1.5 million distinct CDR3 sequences, with roughly 30% observed a single time. The specimen was blood. The source of these receptors is a young woman in good health. CDR3s leave out the opening cysteine and the closing phenylalanine or tryptophan.

V gene	CDR3 length	CDR3 protein
TRBV5-1	13	ASSLVVAGGRERF
TRBV3-1	13	ASSQDASLGQPQH
TRBV27	12	ASSVPGAADEQF
TRBV29-1	11	SAATGRLDGYT
TRBV27	13	ASSRLALSTDTQY
TRBV28	13	ASSMRGTGRDEQF
TRBV6-1	12	ASIPGGGTDTQY
TRBV29-1	14	SVEERQRGVQETQY
TRBV27	13	ASSKTGTDYYEQY
TRBV20-1	12	SAPGSEGAGEQF
TRBV12-3/TRBV12-4	17	ASSSSSGGDSSSYNEQF
TRBV28	11	ASSSPGGGELF
TRBV12-3/TRBV12-4	14	ASSLISFRDTDTQY
TRBV24-1	15	ATSEMGLAASTDTQY
TRBV20-1	13	SARALLAGGNTQY
TRBV12-3/TRBV12-4	13	ASSLRSGLLSGYT
TRBV7-9	14	ASSLSTNRGGTEAF
TRBV25-1	16	ASSEYETSGGPTDTQY
TRBV5-4	11	ATSQQGFYEQY
TRBV6-6	13	ASSYPGTGGNEQF
TRBV5-1	15	ASSLVQGRSSYNEQF
TRBV20-1	9	SASSKYEQY
TRBV4-1	15	ASSQPTSGRGANEQF
TRBV10-3	13	AISVAQGGSYEQY
TRBV30	14	AWSVGLAGYQETQY
TRBV9	14	ASSVAQARGDNEQF
TRBV7-2	12	ASSLVPGVYEQY
TRBV25-1	13	ASSVGGRHVETQY